This entry lists 18 T cell receptor beta chains sequenced from one sample in a study of read filtering for tumor transcriptome and immune sequencing. From around 440 ng of RNA, a library with molecular barcoded alpha/delta and beta/gamma adaptors was made. Each CDR3 protein is one row after TCRdb ran MiXCR on the reads. The sample comprises roughly 56,000 distinct CDR3 sequences, about a fifth of which are singletons, and over 13% rests with the top ten. Sequencing input: a population of CD138-negative cells sorted from bone marrow. The receptor set was obtained from a donor at least 40 years old with multiple myeloma.

This chain uses TRBV5-1 with TRBJ2-4; tentatively, D is TRBD2 (6 bases). CDR3 length: 14 amino acids. The germline V and J ends were trimmed by 4 bases and 8 bases, with 16 bases remaining between them. Germline V CDR1 and CDR2: SGHRS, YFSETQ. The CDR3 DNA follows: TGCGCCAGCAGCCCGCAGGCCGGGAGTTACATTCAGTACTTC. It yields the protein CASSPQAGSYIQYF.

This chain uses TRBV20-1 with TRBJ2-3; no firm D call. Germline loops: CDR1 DFQATT, CDR2 SNEGSKA (reference sequence). With 6 bases removed from V and 0 bases from J, the gap between germline ends came to 16 bases. The CDR3 loop spans 15 amino acids. The CDR3 coding sequence is TGCAGTGCGCGAACCCTAAGAACTAGCACAGATACGCAGTATTTT. Encoded protein: CSARTLRTSTDTQYF.

This clonotype was observed a handful of times. The chain has TRBV6-5 and TRBJ1-1; D unresolved. The CDR3 loop spans 11 amino acids. V lost 7 bases and J lost 1, with 4 bases in between. Germline CDR1 is MNHEY and CDR2 is SVGAGI. The CDR3 loop reads CASIRNTEAFF. In DNA, the CDR3 is TGTGCCAGCATAAGGAACACTGAAGCTTTCTTT.

There are many counts of this clonotype. The rearrangement uses TRBV20-1 and TRBJ1-5, with a possible D match to TRBD1 (5 bases). Trimming shortened V by 3 bases and J by 6 bases, and 18 bases separated the two germline ends. Germline loops: CDR1 DFQATT, CDR2 SNEGSKA (reference sequence). The CDR3 runs to 15 residues. The CDR3 loop reads CSAREARTQAQPQHF. The CDR3 region has the DNA TGCAGTGCTAGGGAGGCCCGGACACAGGCTCAGCCCCAGCATTTT.

This clonotype was detected ten times or more. The genes are TRBV20-1 and TRBJ1-1; 9 bases line up with TRBD1. From germline, CDR1 is DFQATT and CDR2 SNEGSKA (reference sequence). The CDR3 totals 14 residues. V shed 3 bases and J 1 base; nucleotides not matched to a gene: 3. The CDR3 DNA reads TGCAGTGCTAGGTCGGGACAGGGGAACACTGAAGCTTTCTTT. As protein: CSARSGQGNTEAFF.

Notes on this clonotype: An end of the junction differs from the germline gene, which may be a read error. The V and J genes are TRBV18 and TRBJ1-2; unclear D gene. CDR3 length: 14 amino acids. Looked up from germline, CDR1 is KGHSH and CDR2 is LQKENI. This CDR3 is CASSPEDGNHGYTF. The CDR3 DNA reads TGTGCCAGCTCACCTGAAGACGGTAACCATGGCTACACCTTC.

This clonotype was counted ten times or more. This chain uses TRBV29-1 with TRBJ2-1; weak D call: TRBD2 (6 bases). Germline V gene sequence: CDR1 SQVTM, CDR2 ANQGSEA. V lost 5 bases and J lost 8, with 13 bases in between. The CDR3 sequence is 12 residues long. CDR3 DNA: TGCAGCGTTTCAGGCGGGAAATATGAGCAGTTCTTC. Translating gives CSVSGGKYEQFF.

About this clonotype: A far larger clone is off by one base, so a read error is likely. The J gene is TRBJ2-1, the V gene TRBV12-3 or TRBV12-4; 8 nucleotides agree with TRBD1. CDR3 size: 16 residues. Trimming cost V 5 bases and J 13 bases; bases outside gene matches: 19. The CDR3 is CASSAPGQDTQETQFF. CDR3 DNA: TGTGCCAGCAGTGCACCGGGACAGGACACACAAGAGACCCAGTTCTTC.

Note on this clonotype: A read error may be the cause here, since a much bigger clone is one base away. The chain recombines TRBV20-1 with TRBJ2-7; 8 bases fit TRBD2. This CDR3 is 13 amino acids long. CDR1 and CDR2 (germline): DFQATT, SNEGSKA (reference sequence). Written as DNA, the CDR3 is TGCGGTGCTAGAGCGGGGGCCCCCTACGAGCAGTACTTC. Its translation: CGARAGAPYEQYF.

This clonotype has ten or more counts. The chain is built from TRBV7-9 and TRBJ1-5; 7 nucleotides agree with TRBD1. From germline, CDR1 is SEHNR and CDR2 FQNEAQ (reference sequence). V was clipped by 5 bases and J by 1 base; unmatched bases: 5. This CDR3 has 15 residues. CDR3 nucleotide sequence: TGTGCCAGCAGCCCTCAGGGGGGGAGCAATCAGCCCCAGCATTTT. This gives the protein CASSPQGGSNQPQHF.

This clonotype was seen ten or more times. The chain recombines TRBV4-1 with TRBJ1-2; D uncertain. Trimming took off 4 bases at V and 8 bases at J, with 17 bases between the two ends. Germline assignment: CDR1 MGHRA and CDR2 YSYEKL. This CDR3 has 14 residues. The CDR3 nucleotides are TGCGCCAGCAGCCTCCGTGCCCAGGTCGGAGGCTACACCTTC. This encodes CASSLRAQVGGYTF.

Notes on this clonotype: Being one base from a much bigger clone, this may be a read error. The chain uses TRBV29-1 and TRBJ2-5; TRBD1 matches 9 bases. The CDR3 loop spans 14 amino acids. The V gene's germline CDR1 is SQVTM and CDR2 ANQGSEA. After removal of 6 bases from V and 1 base from J, the junction contained 6 bases not matched to a gene. In DNA form, the CDR3 reads TGCAGCGTCCCGACAGGGGGTGCCCAAGAGACCCAGTACTTC. Translated: CSVPTGGAQETQYF.

This clonotype was recorded only once. This may be a read error: a much more frequent sequence differs by one nucleotide. No conserved phenylalanine or tryptophan is present at the end of the CDR3, so a read error is the likely explanation. V and J are TRBV20-1 and TRBJ1-1, with D possibly being TRBD1 (5 bases). The ends were cut back, 4 bases at V and 2 bases at J, with 20 bases in the middle. This CDR3 is 16 amino acids long. In germline, CDR1 is DFQATT, CDR2 SNEGSKA (reference sequence). The CDR3 reads CSAIVFGGAANTEAFL. CDR3 coding DNA: TGCAGTGCTATCGTGTTCGGGGGTGCAGCTAACACTGAAGCTTTCCTT.

This clonotype has ten or more counts. The rearrangement links TRBV5-1 to TRBJ2-2, with 7 bases matching TRBD1. Germline CDR1 SGHRS, CDR2 YFSETQ. Trimming took 1 base from V and 1 from J; bases not matched to a gene: 4. The CDR3 loop spans 16 amino acids. This chain's CDR3 is CASSLIPGGNTGELFF. The DNA for the CDR3 is TGCGCCAGCAGCTTGATACCAGGGGGGAACACCGGGGAGCTGTTTTTT.

This clonotype has just a few counts. The chain combines TRBV7-2 with TRBJ2-3; 12 bases align to TRBD2. The CDR3 runs 15 residues. V dropped 5 bases and J dropped 9; count of bases not matched to a gene: 9. Per germline, CDR1 SGHTA and CDR2 FQGNSA. This chain's CDR3 is CASSTGLAGTGTQYF. CDR3 DNA: TGTGCCAGCAGCACTGGACTAGCGGGGACCGGGACGCAGTATTTT.

Worth noting for this clonotype: A much larger clone sits a single nucleotide away, making a read error possible. The chain joins TRBV11-3 to TRBJ1-1, with D uncertain. Germline V CDR1 and CDR2: SGHNT, YENEEA. Trimming shortened V by 4 bases and J by 0 bases, and 6 bases separated the two germline ends. This CDR3 contains 13 residues. The CDR3 DNA sequence: TGTGCCAGCAGCTCTGGAATGAACACTGAAGCTTTCTTT. Translation gives CASSSGMNTEAFF.

Many counts were recorded for this clonotype. The gene calls are TRBV7-2 and TRBJ2-1, with 11 bases aligning to TRBD2. CDR1 SGHTA and CDR2 FQGNSA come from the germline V gene. The V and J ends lost 0 bases and 3 bases, in that order; junction bases with no gene match: 1. The CDR3 extends over 16 amino acids. In DNA form, the CDR3 reads TGTGCCAGCAGCTTAGCGACTAGCGGGAACTACAATGAGCAGTTCTTC. Encoded protein: CASSLATSGNYNEQFF.

Many counts were recorded for this clonotype. The J gene is TRBJ1-5, the V gene TRBV24-1; tentatively, D is TRBD1 (5 bases). Germline CDR1 and CDR2: KGHDR and SFDVKD. This CDR3 has 16 amino acids. Trimming removed 6 bases at V and 0 bases at J, with 14 bases between. The CDR3 bases are TGTGCCACCAGTCCAGCGGGACCCTATAGCAATCAGCCCCAGCATTTT. Its translation is CATSPAGPYSNQPQHF.